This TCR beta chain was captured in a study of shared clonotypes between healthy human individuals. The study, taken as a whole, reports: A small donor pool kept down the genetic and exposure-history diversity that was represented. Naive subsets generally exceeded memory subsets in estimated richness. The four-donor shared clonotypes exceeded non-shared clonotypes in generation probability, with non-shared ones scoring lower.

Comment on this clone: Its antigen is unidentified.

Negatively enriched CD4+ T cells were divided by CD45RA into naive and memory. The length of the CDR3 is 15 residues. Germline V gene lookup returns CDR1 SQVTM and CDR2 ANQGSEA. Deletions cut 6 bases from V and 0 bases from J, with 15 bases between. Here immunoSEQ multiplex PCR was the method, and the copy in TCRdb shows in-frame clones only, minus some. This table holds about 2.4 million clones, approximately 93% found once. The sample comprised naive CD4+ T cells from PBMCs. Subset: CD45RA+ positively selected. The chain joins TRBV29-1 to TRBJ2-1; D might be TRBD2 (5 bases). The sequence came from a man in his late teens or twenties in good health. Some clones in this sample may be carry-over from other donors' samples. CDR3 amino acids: CSVRSDLRSYNEQFF. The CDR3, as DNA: TGCAGCGTCAGGTCGGACTTACGCTCCTACAATGAGCAGTTCTTC.